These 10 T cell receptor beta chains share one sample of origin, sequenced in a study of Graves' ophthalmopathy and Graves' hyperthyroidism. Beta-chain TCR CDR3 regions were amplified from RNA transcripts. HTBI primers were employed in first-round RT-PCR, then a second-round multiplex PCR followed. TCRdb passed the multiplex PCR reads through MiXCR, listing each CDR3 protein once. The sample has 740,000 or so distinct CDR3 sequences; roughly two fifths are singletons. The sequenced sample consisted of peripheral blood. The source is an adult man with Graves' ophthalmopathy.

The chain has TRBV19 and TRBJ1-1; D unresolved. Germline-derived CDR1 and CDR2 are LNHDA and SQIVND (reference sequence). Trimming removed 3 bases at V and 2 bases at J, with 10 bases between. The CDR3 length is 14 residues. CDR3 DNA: TGTGCCAGTAGTATCGGAGACGTCAACACTGAAGCTTTCTTT. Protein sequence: CASSIGDVNTEAFF.

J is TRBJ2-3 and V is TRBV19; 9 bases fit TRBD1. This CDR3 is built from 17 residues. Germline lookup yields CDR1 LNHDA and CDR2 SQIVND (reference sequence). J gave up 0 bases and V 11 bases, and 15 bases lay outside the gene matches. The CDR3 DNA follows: TGTGCCTGGAGTTCTCCAGGACAGGGGTTTAGCACAGATACGCAGTATTTT. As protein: CAWSSPGQGFSTDTQYF.

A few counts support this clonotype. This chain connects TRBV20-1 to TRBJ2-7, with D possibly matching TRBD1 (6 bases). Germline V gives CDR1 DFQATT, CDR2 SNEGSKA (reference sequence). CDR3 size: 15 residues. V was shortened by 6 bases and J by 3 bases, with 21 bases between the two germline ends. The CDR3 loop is CSANSRDTNIYEQYF. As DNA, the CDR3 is TGCAGTGCCAATTCGAGGGACACTAATATCTACGAGCAGTACTTC.

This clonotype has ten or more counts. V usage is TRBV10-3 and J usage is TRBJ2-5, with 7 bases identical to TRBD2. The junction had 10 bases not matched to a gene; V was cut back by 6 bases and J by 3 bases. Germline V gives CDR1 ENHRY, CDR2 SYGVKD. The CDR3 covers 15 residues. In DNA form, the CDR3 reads TGTGCCATCAGCGAGAGATTAGCGGGTAAAGAGACCCAGTACTTC. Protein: CAISERLAGKETQYF.

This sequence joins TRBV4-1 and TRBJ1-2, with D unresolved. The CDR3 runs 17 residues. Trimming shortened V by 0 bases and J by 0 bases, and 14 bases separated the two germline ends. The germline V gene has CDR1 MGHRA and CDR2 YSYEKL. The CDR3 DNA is TGCGCCAGCAGCCAAGATGTCCCGGCGGCCACTAACTATGGCTACACCTTC. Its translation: CASSQDVPAATNYGYTF.

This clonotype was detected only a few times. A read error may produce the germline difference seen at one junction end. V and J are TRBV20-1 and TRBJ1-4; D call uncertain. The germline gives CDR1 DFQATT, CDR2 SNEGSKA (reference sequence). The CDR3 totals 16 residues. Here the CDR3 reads CSARDELRGDGNPSGF. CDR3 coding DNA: TGCAGTGCTAGAGATGAGTTGAGAGGCGACGGGAACCCCTCCGGGTTT.

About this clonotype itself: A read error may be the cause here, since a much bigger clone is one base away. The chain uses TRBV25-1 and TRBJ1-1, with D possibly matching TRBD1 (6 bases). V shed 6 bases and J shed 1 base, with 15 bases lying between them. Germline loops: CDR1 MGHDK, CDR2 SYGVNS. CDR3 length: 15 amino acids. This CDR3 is CASSYWETGNTEAFF. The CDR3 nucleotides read TGTGCCAGCAGCTACTGGGAGACAGGGAACACTGAAGCTTTCTTT.

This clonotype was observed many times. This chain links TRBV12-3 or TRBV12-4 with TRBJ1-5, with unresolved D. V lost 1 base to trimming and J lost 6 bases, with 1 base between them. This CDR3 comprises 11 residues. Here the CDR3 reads CASSLGQPQHF. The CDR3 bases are TGTGCCAGCAGTTTAGGTCAGCCCCAGCATTTT.

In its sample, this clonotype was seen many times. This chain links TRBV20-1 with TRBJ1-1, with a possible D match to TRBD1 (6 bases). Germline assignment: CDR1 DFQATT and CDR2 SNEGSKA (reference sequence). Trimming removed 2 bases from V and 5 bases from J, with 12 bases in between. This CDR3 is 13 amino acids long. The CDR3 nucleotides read TGCAGTGCTAGAAGGGGGAGAGGGACTGAAGCTTTCTTT. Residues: CSARRGRGTEAFF.

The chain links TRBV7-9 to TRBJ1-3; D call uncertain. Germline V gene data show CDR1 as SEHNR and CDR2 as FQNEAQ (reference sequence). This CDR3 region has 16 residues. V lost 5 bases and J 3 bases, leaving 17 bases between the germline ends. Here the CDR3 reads CASSPRLMSGGNTIYF. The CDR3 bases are TGTGCCAGCAGCCCCCGGTTGATGAGTGGTGGAAACACCATATATTTT.